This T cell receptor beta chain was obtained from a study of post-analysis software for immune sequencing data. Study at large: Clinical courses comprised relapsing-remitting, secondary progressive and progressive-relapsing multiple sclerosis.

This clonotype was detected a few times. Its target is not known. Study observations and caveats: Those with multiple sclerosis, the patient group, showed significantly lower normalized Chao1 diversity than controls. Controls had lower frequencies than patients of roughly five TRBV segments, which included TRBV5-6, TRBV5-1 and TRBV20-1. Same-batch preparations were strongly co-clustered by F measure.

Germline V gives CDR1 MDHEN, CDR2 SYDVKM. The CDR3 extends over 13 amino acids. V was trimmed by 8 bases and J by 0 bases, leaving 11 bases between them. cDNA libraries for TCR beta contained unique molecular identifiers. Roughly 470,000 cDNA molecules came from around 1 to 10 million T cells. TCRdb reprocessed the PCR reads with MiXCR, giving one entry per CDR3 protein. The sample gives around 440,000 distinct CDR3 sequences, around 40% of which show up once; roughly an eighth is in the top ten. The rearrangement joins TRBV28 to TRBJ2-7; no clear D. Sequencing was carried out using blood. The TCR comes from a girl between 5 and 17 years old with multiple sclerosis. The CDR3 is CASGYSLSYEQYF. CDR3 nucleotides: TGTGCCAGCGGGTACAGTCTCTCCTACGAGCAGTACTTC.